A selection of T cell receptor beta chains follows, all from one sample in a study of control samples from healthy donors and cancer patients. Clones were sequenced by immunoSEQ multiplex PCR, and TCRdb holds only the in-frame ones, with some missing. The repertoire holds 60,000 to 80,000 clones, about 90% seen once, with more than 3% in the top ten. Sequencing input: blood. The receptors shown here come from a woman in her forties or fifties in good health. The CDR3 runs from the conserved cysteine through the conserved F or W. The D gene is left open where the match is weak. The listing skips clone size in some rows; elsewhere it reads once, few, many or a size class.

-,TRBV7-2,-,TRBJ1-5,CASSLKLASNQPQHF,TGTGCCAGCAGCTTAAAGCTTGCAAGCAATCAGCCCCAGCATTTT
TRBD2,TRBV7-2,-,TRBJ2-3,CASSLSGRGSDTQYF,TGTGCCAGCAGTCTTAGCGGGAGAGGCTCAGATACGCAGTATTTT
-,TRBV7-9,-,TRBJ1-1,CASSLGGLFTEAFF,TGTGCCAGCAGCTTGGGGGGTTTGTTCACTGAAGCTTTCTTT
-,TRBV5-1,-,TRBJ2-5,CASSIGGYQETQYF,TGCGCCAGCAGCATAGGGGGGTACCAAGAGACCCAGTACTTC
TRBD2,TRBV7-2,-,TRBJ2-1,CASSPDPSGRYNEQFF,TGTGCCAGCAGCCCCGACCCTAGCGGGAGGTACAATGAGCAGTTCTTC
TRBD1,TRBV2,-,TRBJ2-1,CASNHARAGGRNEQFF,TGTGCCAGCAACCACGCCCGGGCAGGGGGCCGGAATGAGCAGTTCTTC
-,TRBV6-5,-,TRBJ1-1,CASSRGGVTNTEAFF,TGTGCCAGCTCTCGGGGGGGTGTGACGAACACTGAAGCTTTCTTT
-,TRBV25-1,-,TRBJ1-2,CASSHDTGIYGYTF,TGTGCCAGCAGTCATGACACAGGGATCTATGGCTACACCTTC
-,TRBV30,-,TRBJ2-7,CAWSDPQGRYEQYF,TGTGCCTGGAGTGACCCTCAGGGCCGGTACGAGCAGTACTTC
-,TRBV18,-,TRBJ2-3,CASSRTSTDTQYF,TGTGCCAGCTCACGGACTAGCACAGATACGCAGTATTTT
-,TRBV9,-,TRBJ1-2,CASSVGETGYGYTF,TGTGCCAGCAGCGTAGGAGAGACGGGCTATGGCTACACCTTC
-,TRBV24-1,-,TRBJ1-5,CATSASQKTNQPQHF,TGTGCCACCAGTGCTTCGCAGAAAACGAATCAGCCCCAGCATTTT
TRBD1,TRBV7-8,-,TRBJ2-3,CASSLYEGAGDTQYF,TGTGCCAGCAGCTTATATGAGGGGGCCGGCGATACGCAGTATTTT
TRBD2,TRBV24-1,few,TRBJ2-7,CATSPGTTNVDEQYF,TGTGCCACCAGCCCCGGGACTACTAATGTCGACGAGCAGTACTTC
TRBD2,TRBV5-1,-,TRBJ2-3,CASSSLAGSATDTQYF,TGCGCCAGCAGCTCCCTAGCGGGGAGTGCGACAGATACGCAGTATTTT
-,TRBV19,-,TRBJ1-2,CASSIVTAPNYGYTF,TGTGCCAGTAGTATCGTGACAGCTCCTAACTATGGCTACACCTTC
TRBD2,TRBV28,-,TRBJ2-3,CASSLAGAGIADTQYF,TGTGCCAGCAGTTTAGCGGGAGCTGGGATCGCAGATACGCAGTATTTT
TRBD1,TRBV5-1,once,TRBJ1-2,CASSTEGQNYGYTF,TGCGCCAGCAGCACCGAGGGACAGAACTATGGCTACACCTTC
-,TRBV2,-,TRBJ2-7,CASSEALLGYEQYF,TGTGCCAGCAGTGAAGCGCTTCTAGGCTACGAGCAGTACTTC
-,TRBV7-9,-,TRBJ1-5,CASSFGTDQPQHF,TGTGCCAGCAGCTTCGGAACCGATCAGCCCCAGCATTTT
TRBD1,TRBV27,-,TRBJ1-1,CASSLSILRQGRNTEAFF,TGTGCCAGCAGTTTATCGATCCTCCGACAGGGACGGAACACTGAAGCTTTCTTT
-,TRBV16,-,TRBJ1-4,CASSQRGALANEKLFF,TGTGCCAGCAGCCAACGGGGGGCGCTTGCTAATGAAAAACTGTTTTTT
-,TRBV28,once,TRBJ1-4,CASRRSNEKLFF,TGTGCCAGCAGACGTAGTAATGAAAAACTGTTTTTT
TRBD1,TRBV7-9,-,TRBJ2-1,CASSRTGTGVYNEQFF,TGTGCCAGCAGCCGGACCGGGACAGGGGTTTACAATGAGCAGTTCTTC
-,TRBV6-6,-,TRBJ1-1,CASRRGGTEAFF,TGTGCCAGCAGGAGAGGCGGCACTGAAGCTTTCTTT
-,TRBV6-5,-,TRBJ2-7,CASSYEPDSYEQYF,TGTGCCAGCAGTTACGAACCGGACAGCTACGAGCAGTACTTC
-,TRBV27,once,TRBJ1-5,CASSAPNQPQHF,TGTGCCAGCAGTGCCCCTAATCAGCCCCAGCATTTT
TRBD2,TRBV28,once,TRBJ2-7,CASSLFASGNYEQYF,TGTGCCAGCAGTTTATTTGCTAGCGGCAACTACGAGCAGTACTTC
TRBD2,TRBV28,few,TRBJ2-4,CASSSRTSGIAKNIQYF,TGTGCCAGCAGTTCCCGGACTAGCGGGATAGCCAAAAACATTCAGTACTTC
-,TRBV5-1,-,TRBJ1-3,CASSLVSSGNTIYF,TGCGCCAGCAGCTTGGTTAGCTCTGGAAACACCATATATTTT
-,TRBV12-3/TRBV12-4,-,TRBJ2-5,CASSLSRVETQYF,TGTGCCAGCAGTTTAAGCAGGGTCGAGACCCAGTACTTC
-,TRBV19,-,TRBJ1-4,CASTYAATNEKLFF,TGTGCCAGTACCTACGCTGCAACTAATGAAAAACTGTTTTTT
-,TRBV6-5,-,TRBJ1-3,CASSYPPGSGNTIYF,TGTGCCAGCAGTTACCCACCCGGGTCTGGAAACACCATATATTTT
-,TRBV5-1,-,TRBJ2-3,CASSLAGGTDTQYF,TGCGCCAGCAGCTTGGCCGGGGGTACAGATACGCAGTATTTT
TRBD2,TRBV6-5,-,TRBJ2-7,CASSYGGESEQYF,TGTGCCAGCAGTTACGGGGGGGAGTCCGAGCAGTACTTC
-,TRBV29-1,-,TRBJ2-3,CSVEGTTLADTQYF,TGCAGCGTTGAAGGGACCACCTTAGCAGATACGCAGTATTTT
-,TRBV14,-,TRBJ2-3,CASSPADGGFGEYF,TGTGCCAGCAGCCCTGCTGACGGGGGATTTGGAGAATATTTT
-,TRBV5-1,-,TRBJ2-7,CASSFTGNEQYF,TGCGCCAGCAGCTTCACAGGGAACGAGCAGTACTTC
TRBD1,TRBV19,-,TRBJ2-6,CASSTGTGSWANVLTF,TGTGCCAGTAGTACTGGGACAGGCTCCTGGGCCAACGTCCTGACTTTC
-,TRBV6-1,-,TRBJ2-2,CASREGETNTGELFF,TGTGCCAGCAGGGAAGGTGAGACGAACACCGGGGAGCTGTTTTTT
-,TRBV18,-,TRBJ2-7,CASSPNSYEQYF,TGTGCCAGCTCACCCAACTCCTACGAGCAGTACTTC
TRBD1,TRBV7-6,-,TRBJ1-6,CASSSDRGNSPLHF,TGTGCCAGCAGCTCCGACAGGGGTAATTCACCCCTCCACTTT
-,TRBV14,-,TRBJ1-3,CASSRDFSGNTIYF,TGTGCCAGCAGCCGGGACTTCTCTGGAAACACCATATATTTT
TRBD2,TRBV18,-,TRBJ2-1,CASSTPGLAGGRQFF,TGTGCCAGCTCAACGCCGGGACTAGCGGGAGGAAGGCAGTTCTTC
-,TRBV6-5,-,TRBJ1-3,CASSYSRTGGNTIYF,TGTGCCAGCAGTTACTCGAGAACAGGGGGAAACACCATATATTTT
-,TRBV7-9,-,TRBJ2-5,CASSDRYQETQYF,TGTGCCAGCAGCGACAGGTACCAAGAGACCCAGTACTTC